The 10 T cell receptor beta chains below were found in one sample sequenced in a study of T cell repertoires in cytomegalovirus infection. MiXCR, applied by TCRdb to the reads, yields one record per CDR3 protein. The table lists 750,000 to 950,000 distinct CDR3 sequences, about 29% of them singletons. What these receptors recognize is not known. Sequencing used cultured CD8+ T cells from PBMCs, obtained from culture after CMV antigen stimulation. These receptor sequences come from a human donor in good health (CMV status not recorded). Some clones in this sample may be carry-over from other donors' samples.

Only a few counts were recorded for this clonotype. This chain uses TRBV6-5 with TRBJ1-1; D gene uncertain. The CDR3 has 13 amino acids. The ends were cut back, 4 bases at V and 5 bases at J, with 11 bases in the middle. Germline assignment: CDR1 MNHEY and CDR2 SVGAGI. Here the CDR3 reads CASSSGDGTEAFF. CDR3 bases: TGTGCCAGCAGTTCTGGCGACGGGACTGAAGCTTTCTTT.

This clonotype has just a few counts. V usage is TRBV12-3 or TRBV12-4 and J usage is TRBJ2-3; TRBD2 agrees at 10 bases. This CDR3 comprises 14 residues. J gave up 1 base and V 6 bases, and 1 base lay outside the gene matches. In DNA form, the CDR3 reads TGTGCCAGCAGAGCGGGGGGGGGCACAGATACGCAGTATTTT. It codes for CASRAGGGTDTQYF.

The sample holds a few counts of this clonotype. The gene calls are TRBV19 and TRBJ2-1; 9 bases are a match to TRBD1. Germline CDR1 LNHDA, CDR2 SQIVND (reference sequence). J gave up 5 bases and V 1 base, and 12 bases lay outside the gene matches. This CDR3 spans 18 amino acids. The CDR3 reads CASSIVGTGYRRDNEQFF. The DNA of the CDR3 is TGTGCCAGTAGTATAGTGGGGACAGGGTATCGTCGCGACAATGAGCAGTTCTTC.

In its sample, this clonotype was seen a few times. Its ends do not fully match the called genes, so a read error is possible. J is TRBJ1-1 and V is TRBV7-9, with unresolved D. The germline CDR1 and CDR2 sequences are SEHNR and FQNEAQ (reference sequence). The CDR3 is made up of 12 amino acids. The CDR3 DNA reads TGTGCCAGCAGGACCTGGAACGCTGAAGCTTTCTTT. It yields the protein CASRTWNAEAFF.

This clonotype was observed a few times. The rearrangement joins TRBV6-2 or TRBV6-3 to TRBJ2-1, with D possibly being TRBD2 (5 bases). The germline CDR1 and CDR2 sequences are MNHEY and SVGEGT. The CDR3 length is 15 residues. Trimming stripped 2 bases from V and 7 bases from J, with 15 bases between. Here the CDR3 reads CASSYEGSWGNEQFF. For the CDR3, the DNA is TGTGCCAGCAGTTACGAGGGATCATGGGGTAATGAGCAGTTCTTC.

The rearrangement joins TRBV7-9 to TRBJ1-1; D gene uncertain. The V gene lost 1 base and the J gene lost 1 base, with 7 bases spanning the gap. The CDR3 totals 14 residues. CDR1 and CDR2 (germline): SEHNR, FQNEAQ (reference sequence). DNA of the CDR3: TGTGCCAGCAGCTTAGTAATGGGGAACACTGAAGCTTTCTTT. The encoded protein is CASSLVMGNTEAFF.

In this sample, this clonotype turned up many times. The CDR3 DNA is TGTGCCAGCAGCTTTACTGAAATTACCACAGATACGCAGTATTTT. Its protein product is CASSFTEITTDTQYF. V gene TRBV7-9 combines with J gene TRBJ2-3; no clear D. The CDR3 is 15 residues long. The germline gives CDR1 SEHNR, CDR2 FQNEAQ (reference sequence). The V end was cut by 3 bases, the J end by 2 bases, with 12 bases between.

The rearrangement uses TRBV6-5 and TRBJ2-2, with 8 bases aligning to TRBD1. The trim removed 0 bases at V and 7 bases at J, leaving 7 bases unmatched. Germline loops: CDR1 MNHEY, CDR2 SVGAGI. The CDR3 has 16 residues. The CDR3 region has the DNA TGTGCCAGCAGTTACTCCCCCGGACAGGGTTTCGGGGAGCTGTTTTTT. Its protein product is CASSYSPGQGFGELFF.

In regard to this clonotype: This is likely a read error, given that the CDR3 carries no conserved phenylalanine or tryptophan at its end. The CDR3 nucleotides read TGTGCCAGCAGTCCCGCACTAGGAGGCACAGATACGCAGTATTTA. Residues: CASSPALGGTDTQYL. The rearrangement joins TRBV12-3 or TRBV12-4 to TRBJ2-3, with D perhaps matching TRBD2 (5 bases). Trimming stripped 5 bases from V and 1 base from J, with 13 bases between. The CDR3 is 15 residues long.

The V gene is TRBV6-1, the J gene TRBJ1-1; D might be TRBD1 (6 bases). Germline CDR1 MNHNS, CDR2 SASEGT. This CDR3 has 13 amino acids. The ends were cut back, 5 bases at V and 8 bases at J, with 15 bases in the middle. The CDR3 sequence: CASSPWDTGEAFF. CDR3 nucleotides: TGTGCCAGCAGTCCCTGGGACACGGGGGAAGCTTTCTTT.